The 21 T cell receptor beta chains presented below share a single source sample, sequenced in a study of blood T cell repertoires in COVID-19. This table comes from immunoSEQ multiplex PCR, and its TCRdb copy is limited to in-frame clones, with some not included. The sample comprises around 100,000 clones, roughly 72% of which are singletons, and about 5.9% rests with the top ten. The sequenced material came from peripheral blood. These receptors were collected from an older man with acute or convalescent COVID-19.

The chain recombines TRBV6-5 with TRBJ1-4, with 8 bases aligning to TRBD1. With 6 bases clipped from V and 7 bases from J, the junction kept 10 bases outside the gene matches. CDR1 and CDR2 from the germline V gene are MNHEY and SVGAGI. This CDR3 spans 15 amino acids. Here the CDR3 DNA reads TGTGCCAGCAGCCTAAGGGACAGGATTCGTGAAAAACTGTTTTTT. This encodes CASSLRDRIREKLFF.

In DNA, the CDR3 is TGTGCCAGCAGCTCCGGACAGGTCTCAGATACGCAGTATTTT. Translation: CASSSGQVSDTQYF. The V call is TRBV7-2, the J call TRBJ2-3; 7 nucleotides align to TRBD1. CDR1 and CDR2 (germline): SGHTA, FQGNSA. The CDR3 length is 14 residues. Germline trimming cut 4 bases from V and 4 bases from J; bases unmatched to any gene: 5.

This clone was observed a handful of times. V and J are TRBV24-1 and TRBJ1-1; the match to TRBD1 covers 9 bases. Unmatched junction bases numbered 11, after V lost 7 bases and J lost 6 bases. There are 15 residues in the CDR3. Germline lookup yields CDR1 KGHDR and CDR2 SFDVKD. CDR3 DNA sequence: TGTGCCACCAGGGACTCGGACAGGGGAGGTTCTGAAGCTTTCTTT. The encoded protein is CATRDSDRGGSEAFF.

For the CDR3, the DNA is TGTGCCAGTAGGCAGTTGGTAAACTATGGCTACACCTTC. Translated: CASRQLVNYGYTF. This chain uses TRBV19 with TRBJ1-2; no clear D. Trimming left V 6 bases short and J 2 bases short, with 10 bases between. The germline CDR1 and CDR2 sequences are LNHDA and SQIVND (reference sequence). The CDR3 consists of 13 residues.

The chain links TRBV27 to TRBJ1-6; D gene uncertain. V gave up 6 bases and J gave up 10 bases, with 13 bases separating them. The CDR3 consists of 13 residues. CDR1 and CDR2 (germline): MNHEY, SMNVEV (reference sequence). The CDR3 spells CASRGSGNSPLHF. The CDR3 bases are TGTGCCAGCAGGGGATCGGGGAACTCACCCCTCCACTTT.

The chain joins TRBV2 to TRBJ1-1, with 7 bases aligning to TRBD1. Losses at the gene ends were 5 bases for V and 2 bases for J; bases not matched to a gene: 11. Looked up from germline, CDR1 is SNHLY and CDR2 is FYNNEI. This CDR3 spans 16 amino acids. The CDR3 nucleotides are TGTGCCAGCAGTCCAGGTGGACAGGCCTTTAACACTGAAGCTTTCTTT. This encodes CASSPGGQAFNTEAFF.

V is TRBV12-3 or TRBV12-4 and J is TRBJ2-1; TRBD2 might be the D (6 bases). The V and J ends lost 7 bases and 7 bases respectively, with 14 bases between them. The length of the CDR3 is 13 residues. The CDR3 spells CASIGGLTNEQFF. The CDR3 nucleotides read TGTGCCAGCATCGGGGGACTTACAAATGAGCAGTTCTTC.

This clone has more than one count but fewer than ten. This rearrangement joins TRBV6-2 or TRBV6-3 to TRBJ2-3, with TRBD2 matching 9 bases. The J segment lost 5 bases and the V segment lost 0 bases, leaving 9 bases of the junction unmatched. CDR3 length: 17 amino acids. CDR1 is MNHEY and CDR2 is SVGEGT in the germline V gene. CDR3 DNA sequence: TGTGCCAGCAGTTACTCACCCGCTAGCGGGATTAGAGATACGCAGTATTTT. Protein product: CASSYSPASGIRDTQYF.

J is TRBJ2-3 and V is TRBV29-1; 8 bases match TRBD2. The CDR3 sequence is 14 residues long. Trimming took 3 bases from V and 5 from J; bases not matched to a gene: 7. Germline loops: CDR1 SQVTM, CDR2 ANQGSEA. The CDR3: CSVDLGLGGDTQYF. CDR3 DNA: TGCAGCGTTGATTTGGGACTAGGGGGAGATACGCAGTATTTT.

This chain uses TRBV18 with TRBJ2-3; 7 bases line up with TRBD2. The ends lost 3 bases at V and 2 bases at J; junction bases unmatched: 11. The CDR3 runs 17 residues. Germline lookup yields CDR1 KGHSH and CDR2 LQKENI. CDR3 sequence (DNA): TGTGCCAGCTCACCCACCAGGGAACTAGCGAACACAGATACGCAGTATTTT. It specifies CASSPTRELANTDTQYF.

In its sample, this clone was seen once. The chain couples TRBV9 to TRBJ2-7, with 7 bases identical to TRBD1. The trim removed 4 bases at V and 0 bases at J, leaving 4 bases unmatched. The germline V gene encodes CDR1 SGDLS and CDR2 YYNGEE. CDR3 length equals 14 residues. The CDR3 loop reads CASSFGQVSYEQYF. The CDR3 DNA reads TGTGCCAGCAGCTTCGGACAGGTCTCCTACGAGCAGTACTTC.

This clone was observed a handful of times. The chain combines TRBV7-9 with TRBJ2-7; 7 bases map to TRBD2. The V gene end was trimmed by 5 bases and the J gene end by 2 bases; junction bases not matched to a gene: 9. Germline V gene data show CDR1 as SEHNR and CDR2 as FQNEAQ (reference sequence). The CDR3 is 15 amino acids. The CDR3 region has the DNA TGTGCCAGCAGCCTCGAAGAGCGGGGACCCTACGAGCAGTACTTC. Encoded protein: CASSLEERGPYEQYF. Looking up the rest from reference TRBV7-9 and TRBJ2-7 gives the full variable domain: DTGVSQNPRHKITKRGQNVTFRCDPISEHNRLYWYRQTLGQGPEFLTYFQNEAQLEKSRLLSDRFSAERPKGSFSTLEIQRTEQGDSAMYLCASSLEERGPYEQYFGPGTRLTVT.

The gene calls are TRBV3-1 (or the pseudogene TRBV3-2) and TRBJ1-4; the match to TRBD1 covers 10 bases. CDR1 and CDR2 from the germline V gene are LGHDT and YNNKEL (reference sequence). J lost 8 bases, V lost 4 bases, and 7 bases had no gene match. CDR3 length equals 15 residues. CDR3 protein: CASSLTGGGGEKLFF. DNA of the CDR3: TGTGCCAGCAGCCTGACAGGGGGCGGGGGCGAAAAACTGTTTTTT.

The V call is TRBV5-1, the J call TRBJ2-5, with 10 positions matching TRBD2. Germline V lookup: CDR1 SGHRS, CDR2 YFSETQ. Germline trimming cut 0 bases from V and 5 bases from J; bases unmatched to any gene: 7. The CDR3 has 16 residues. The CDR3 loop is CASSLGASGSLETQYF. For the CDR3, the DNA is TGCGCCAGCAGCTTGGGGGCTAGCGGGAGTCTGGAGACCCAGTACTTC. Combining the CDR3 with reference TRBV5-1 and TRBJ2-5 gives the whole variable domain KAGVTQTPRYLIKTRGQQVTLSCSPISGHRSVSWYQQTPGQGLQFLFEYFSETQRNKGNFPGRFSGRQFSNSRSEMNVSTLELGDSALYLCASSLGASGSLETQYFGPGTRLLVL.

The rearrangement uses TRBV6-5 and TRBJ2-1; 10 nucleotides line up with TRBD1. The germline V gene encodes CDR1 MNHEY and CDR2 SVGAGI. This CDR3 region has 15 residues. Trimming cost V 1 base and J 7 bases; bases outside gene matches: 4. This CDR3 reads CASSYFLGQGNEQFF. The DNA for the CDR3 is TGTGCCAGCAGTTACTTTTTGGGACAGGGGAATGAGCAGTTCTTC.

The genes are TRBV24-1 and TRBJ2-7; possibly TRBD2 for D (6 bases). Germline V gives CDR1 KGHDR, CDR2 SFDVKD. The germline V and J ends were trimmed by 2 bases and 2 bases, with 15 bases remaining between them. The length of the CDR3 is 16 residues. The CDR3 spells CATSDSGLARPYEQYF. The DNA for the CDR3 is TGTGCCACCAGTGATTCGGGACTCGCCAGACCCTACGAGCAGTACTTC.

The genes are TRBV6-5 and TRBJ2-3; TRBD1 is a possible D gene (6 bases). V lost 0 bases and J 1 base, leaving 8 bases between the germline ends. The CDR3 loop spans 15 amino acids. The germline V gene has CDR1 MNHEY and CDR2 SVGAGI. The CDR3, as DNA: TGTGCCAGCAGTTACTCAGGACAGCGCACAGATACGCAGTATTTT. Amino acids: CASSYSGQRTDTQYF.

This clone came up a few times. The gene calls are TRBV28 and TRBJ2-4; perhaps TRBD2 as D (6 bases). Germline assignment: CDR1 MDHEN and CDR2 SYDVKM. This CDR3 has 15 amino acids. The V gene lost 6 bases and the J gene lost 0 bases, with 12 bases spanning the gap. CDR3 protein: CASSSDYLAKNIQYF. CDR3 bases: TGTGCCAGCAGCTCGGACTATTTAGCCAAAAACATTCAGTACTTC.

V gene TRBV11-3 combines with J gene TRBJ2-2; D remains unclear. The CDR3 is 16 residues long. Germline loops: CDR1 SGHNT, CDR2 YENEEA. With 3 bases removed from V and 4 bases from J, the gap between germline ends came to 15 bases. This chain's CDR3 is CASSFRPSSGTGELFF. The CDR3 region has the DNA TGTGCCAGCAGCTTTCGACCGTCTTCGGGCACCGGGGAGCTGTTTTTT.

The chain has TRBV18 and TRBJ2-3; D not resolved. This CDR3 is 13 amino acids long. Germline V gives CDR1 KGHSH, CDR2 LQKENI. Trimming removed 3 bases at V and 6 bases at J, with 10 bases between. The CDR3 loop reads CASSPSFSDTQYF. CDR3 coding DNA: TGTGCCAGCTCACCTTCATTTTCCGATACGCAGTATTTT.

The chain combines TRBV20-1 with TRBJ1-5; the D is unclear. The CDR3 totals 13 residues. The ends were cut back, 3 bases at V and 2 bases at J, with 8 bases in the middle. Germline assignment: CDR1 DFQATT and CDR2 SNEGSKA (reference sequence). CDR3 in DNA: TGCAGTGCTAGTCCAGGCGGCAATCAGCCCCAGCATTTT. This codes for CSASPGGNQPQHF.